The present T cell receptor (beta chain) was sequenced within a study of cytomegalovirus exposure and HLA in healthy donors. Study-level findings and limits: Common viral pathogens seemed, in a later analysis, to connect with several of the most significant clusters. Across donors, presence/absence analyses took sequencing depth to be roughly uniform.

Concerning this clone: The antigen remains unidentified. One junction end disagrees with the germline gene, perhaps due to a read error.

PCR used 60 Vbeta primers and 13 Jbeta primers. This table comes from immunoSEQ multiplex PCR, and its TCRdb copy is limited to in-frame clones, with some not included. The sample records 200,000 to 250,000 clones, roughly 80% being singletons. CDR3 size: 13 residues. Germline V gene sequence: CDR1 SEHNR, CDR2 FQNEAQ (reference sequence). Sample: PBMCs. The receptor comes from a girl aged 2 to 9 in good health and CMV-seronegative. The chain carries TRBV7-9 and TRBJ1-2, with D unclear. The CDR3 sequence: CSSSSDEAPAYTF. The CDR3 DNA reads TGTTCCAGCAGCTCAGACGAGGCGCCCGCCTACACCTTC.